This T cell receptor (beta chain) was found in a study of T cells expressing NK-cell markers. Study background: Among the eight sequenced donors, seven tested HCMV-seropositive and one tested seronegative.

The study's findings and limits: NKG2C+ dominant clonotype frequencies in 6 or 7 donors were roughly 1.0-7.5% of CD8+ T cells.

Comment on this clonotype: Its target is not known.

Template switching by 5'RACE with UMIs generated the TCR beta cDNA. Reanalyzing the 5' RACE reads, TCRdb keeps one entry per CDR3 protein, without DNA. The sample's table shows under 600,000 distinct CDR3 sequences. The germline V gene has CDR1 LGHNT and CDR2 FRNRAP. The CDR3 runs 17 residues. The material sequenced was blood T cells: a sorted CD56 or NKG2C T cell subset, CD4+ or CD8+ T cells, or bulk PBMC T cells (not recorded which). The chain uses TRBV12-5 and TRBJ2-3; TCRdb outputs TRBD1, but without DNA this stays unchecked. This receptor was taken from a woman aged 45-65 years in good health. The CDR3 spells CASGPGGVAIATDTQYF.